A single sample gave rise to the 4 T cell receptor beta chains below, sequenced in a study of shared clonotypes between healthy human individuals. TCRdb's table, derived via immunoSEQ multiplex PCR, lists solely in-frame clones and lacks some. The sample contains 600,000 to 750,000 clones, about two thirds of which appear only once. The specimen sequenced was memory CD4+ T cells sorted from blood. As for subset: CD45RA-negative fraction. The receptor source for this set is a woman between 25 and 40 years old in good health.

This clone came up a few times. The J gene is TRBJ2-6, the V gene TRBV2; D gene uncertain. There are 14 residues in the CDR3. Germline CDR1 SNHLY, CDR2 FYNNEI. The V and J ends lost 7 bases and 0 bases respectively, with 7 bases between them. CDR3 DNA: TGTGCCAGCACCCAGAACTCTGGGGCCAACGTCCTGACTTTC. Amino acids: CASTQNSGANVLTF.

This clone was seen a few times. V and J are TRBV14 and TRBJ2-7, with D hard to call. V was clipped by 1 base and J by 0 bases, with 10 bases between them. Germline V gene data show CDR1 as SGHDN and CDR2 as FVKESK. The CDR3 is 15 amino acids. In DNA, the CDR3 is TGTGCCAGCAGCCAAGGACTCCTGAGCTCCTACGAGCAGTACTTC. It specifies CASSQGLLSSYEQYF.

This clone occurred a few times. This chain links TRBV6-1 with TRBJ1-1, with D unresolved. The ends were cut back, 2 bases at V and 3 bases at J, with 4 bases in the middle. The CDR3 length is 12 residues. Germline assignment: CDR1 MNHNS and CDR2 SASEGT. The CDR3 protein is CASSEMYTEAFF. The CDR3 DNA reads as TGTGCCAGCAGTGAAATGTACACTGAAGCTTTCTTT.

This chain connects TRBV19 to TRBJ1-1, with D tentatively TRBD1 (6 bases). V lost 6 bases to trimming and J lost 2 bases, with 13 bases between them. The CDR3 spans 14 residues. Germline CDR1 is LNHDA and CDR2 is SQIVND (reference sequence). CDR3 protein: CASSPNRVNTEAFF. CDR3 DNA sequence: TGTGCCAGTAGCCCCAACAGGGTTAACACTGAAGCTTTCTTT.